This entry lists 8 T cell receptor beta chains sequenced from one sample in a study of cytomegalovirus exposure and HLA in healthy donors. PCR involved 60 Vbeta and 13 Jbeta primers. The repertoire was sequenced with immunoSEQ multiplex PCR; TCRdb's copy has only in-frame clones and lacks some. The table lists 80,000 or so clones, under 70% of them singletons. The specimen sequenced was PBMCs. These receptors all stem from a woman aged 45-65 years in good health and CMV-seropositive.

The chain employs TRBV12-5 and TRBJ1-6; 9 bases line up with TRBD1. The V segment lost 1 base and the J segment 1 base; nucleotides outside the gene matches: 8. In germline, CDR1 is LGHNT, CDR2 FRNRAP. The CDR3 is made up of 19 amino acids. The CDR3 region is CASGLARDRDGSYNSPLHF. CDR3 coding DNA: TGTGCTAGTGGTTTGGCGAGGGACAGGGATGGGTCCTATAATTCACCCCTCCACTTT.

The chain is built from TRBV10-1 and TRBJ2-5; D is possibly TRBD1 (5 bases). The V gene lost 6 bases and the J gene lost 2 bases, with 10 bases spanning the gap. This CDR3 is 13 amino acids long. CDR1 and CDR2 from the germline V gene are WNHNN and SYGVQD (reference sequence). This CDR3 reads CASSVGLQETQYF. CDR3 DNA: TGCGCCAGCAGCGTGGGGCTGCAAGAGACCCAGTACTTC.

With respect to this clone: The junction differs from germline at one of its ends, possibly a read error. The CDR3 bases are TGTGCTAGCAGCCCGTTAGCGGGGGGCCTCCAAGAGACCCAGTACTTC. Protein sequence: CASSPLAGGLQETQYF. The V call is TRBV7-7, the J call TRBJ2-5; 10 nucleotides align to TRBD2. CDR3 length: 16 residues. Germline V gene lookup returns CDR1 SSHAT and CDR2 FNYEAQ (reference sequence).

The rearrangement links TRBV5-1 to TRBJ2-5; D gene ambiguous. With the DNA end fitting TRBJ2-7 better, the J assignment may be wrong. This CDR3 spans 13 amino acids. Germline CDR1 and CDR2: SGHRS and YFSETQ. CDR3 in DNA: TGCGCCAGCAGCTTGACCGAGAACTACGAGCAGTACTTC. Protein sequence: CASSLTENYEQYF.

The rearrangement links TRBV7-3 to TRBJ2-3; 10 nucleotides line up with TRBD1. V was pared by 4 bases and J by 4 bases, with 2 bases of the junction left unmatched. Germline assignment: CDR1 SGHTA and CDR2 FQGTGA. There are 14 residues in the CDR3. Here the CDR3 reads CASSSGQGADTQYF. The DNA for the CDR3 is TGTGCCAGCAGCTCAGGACAGGGGGCAGATACGCAGTATTTT.

The chain is built from TRBV7-7 and TRBJ1-2, with 11 bases fitting TRBD1. Germline values: CDR1 SSHAT, CDR2 FNYEAQ (reference sequence). Unmatched junction bases numbered 5, after V lost 7 bases and J lost 4 bases. This CDR3 spans 14 amino acids. CDR3 sequence: CASTRDRGGYGYTF. As DNA, the CDR3 is TGTGCCAGCACCAGGGACAGGGGGGGCTATGGCTACACCTTC.

This chain links TRBV11-3 with TRBJ2-3, with D possibly TRBD2 on 5 matching bases. The CDR3 has 12 residues. Germline CDR1 SGHNT, CDR2 YENEEA. Trimming took off 1 base at V and 6 bases at J, with 5 bases between the two ends. CDR3 protein: CASSLGEDTQYF. Here the CDR3 DNA reads TGTGCCAGCAGCTTAGGGGAGGATACGCAGTATTTT.

This clone has a handful of counts. This chain links TRBV5-1 with TRBJ1-1; 8 bases align to TRBD1. CDR1 and CDR2 (germline): SGHRS, YFSETQ. V lost 4 bases, J lost 4 bases, and 15 bases stayed unmatched. This CDR3 has 17 residues. The CDR3 here is CASSIEGQDLYGTEAFF. In DNA, the CDR3 is TGCGCCAGCAGCATTGAGGGACAGGATTTGTATGGCACTGAAGCTTTCTTT.